Presented here are 25 T cell receptor beta chains from one specimen sequenced in a study of T cells in Graves' hyperthyroidism and ophthalmopathy. RNA transcripts were the template for amplifying TCR beta CDR3 regions. HTBI primers were the set used in a first-round RT-PCR of the TCR CDR3. TCRdb used MiXCR to reprocess the multiplex PCR reads, holding one entry per CDR3 protein. The table includes more than 500,000 distinct CDR3 sequences, about 16% detected once. Sequenced input: blood. The receptors here all came from a woman in her 30s with Graves' ophthalmopathy.

About this clonotype: A single base separates this from a much larger clone, so it may be a read error. The CDR3 sequence: CASSQGGQGSRELYF. DNA of the CDR3: TGCGCCAGCAGCCAGGGGGGACAGGGCTCGCGCGAGCTGTACTTC. The V call is TRBV4-1, the J call TRBJ2-7; 9 nucleotides line up with TRBD1. CDR1 is MGHRA, CDR2 YSYEKL, per germline. The CDR3 spans 15 residues.

As to this clonotype: A read error likely explains this, since a far larger clone differs by one base. V usage is TRBV11-1 and J usage is TRBJ2-5, with D unclear. Germline V gene sequence: CDR1 SGHAT, CDR2 FQDESV (reference sequence). This CDR3 has 12 amino acids. The CDR3 region has the DNA TGTGCCAGCAGCCCCGGCGGAGAGATCCAGTACTTC. Residues: CASSPGGEIQYF.

On this clonotype: The conserved closing phenylalanine or tryptophan is absent in this CDR3, likely reflecting a read error. The CDR3 sequence: CASNQLARTYEQYS. The CDR3 nucleotides are TGTGCCAGCAATCAATTAGCACGAACCTACGAGCAGTACTCC. J is TRBJ2-7 and V is TRBV28; no reliable D call. Germline V gene data show CDR1 as MDHEN and CDR2 as SYDVKM. There are 14 residues in the CDR3. Between the trimmed V and J ends, which lost 7 bases and 2 bases, there was a span of 15 bases.

This clonotype was found a few times. This sequence joins TRBV4-2 and TRBJ2-2; 8 nucleotides match TRBD1. J was trimmed by 0 bases and V by 3 bases; bases with no gene match: 3. The CDR3 loop spans 16 amino acids. Germline CDR1 reads LGHNA; CDR2 reads YNFKEQ. The CDR3 reads CASSQKTGANTGELFF. The CDR3 coding sequence is TGTGCCAGCAGCCAGAAGACAGGGGCGAACACCGGGGAGCTGTTTTTT.

V gene TRBV6-2 or TRBV6-3 combines with J gene TRBJ2-6; perhaps D is TRBD1 or TRBD2 (5 bases each). The CDR3 loop spans 15 amino acids. CDR1 is MNHEY, CDR2 SVGEGT, per germline. Trimming left V 4 bases short and J 0 bases short, with 7 bases between. CDR3 sequence (DNA): TGTGCCAGCAGTTCAGGGAGCTCTGGGGCCAACGTCCTGACTTTC. This translates into CASSSGSSGANVLTF.

V gene TRBV19 combines with J gene TRBJ1-2, with TRBD1 matching 9 bases. V lost 6 bases and J lost 3; bases outside the gene matches: 5. This CDR3 is 14 amino acids long. Per germline, CDR1 LNHDA and CDR2 SQIVND (reference sequence). Here the CDR3 reads CASRSTGGDYGYTF. The CDR3 DNA reads TGTGCCAGTAGGTCGACAGGGGGTGACTATGGCTACACCTTC.

The chain is built from TRBV10-2 and TRBJ2-7; the D is unclear. CDR1 WSHSY and CDR2 SAAADI come from the germline V gene. This CDR3 contains 14 residues. V was pared by 6 bases and J by 6 bases, with 18 bases between. The CDR3 DNA is TGCGCCAGCAGCTTAGATGGTGGTTCGGGCGAGCAGTACTTC. Its translation is CASSLDGGSGEQYF.

This clonotype has ten or more counts. The gene calls are TRBV27 and TRBJ2-5; 12 bases line up with TRBD1. This CDR3 has 16 residues. Germline loops: CDR1 MNHEY, CDR2 SMNVEV (reference sequence). J was trimmed by 5 bases and V by 5 bases; bases with no gene match: 9. CDR3 protein: CASSHGTGGAWETQYF. The CDR3 coding sequence is TGTGCCAGCAGTCATGGGACAGGGGGCGCCTGGGAGACCCAGTACTTC.

The genes are TRBV7-9 and TRBJ1-1; no definite D call. Looked up from germline, CDR1 is SEHNR and CDR2 is FQNEAQ (reference sequence). Trimming cost V 1 base and J 5 bases, with 11 bases left between them. The CDR3 totals 14 residues. The CDR3, as DNA: TGTGCCAGCAGCTTAGAAGGGTTAAGTACTGAAGCTTTCTTT. Amino acids: CASSLEGLSTEAFF.

The rearrangement links TRBV9 to TRBJ1-2; maybe TRBD1 (6 bases). CDR1 is SGDLS and CDR2 is YYNGEE in the germline V gene. Trimming left V 3 bases short and J 5 bases short, with 14 bases between. The CDR3 length is 14 residues. The CDR3 here is CASSGHRVDYGYTF. DNA of the CDR3: TGTGCCAGCAGCGGCCACAGGGTCGATTATGGCTACACCTTC.

This clonotype was recorded at least ten times. The chain joins TRBV6-1 to TRBJ2-1; 8 bases align to TRBD1. From germline, CDR1 is MNHNS and CDR2 SASEGT. Trimming at V came to 6 bases and at J to 6 bases, leaving 4 bases not matched to a gene. The CDR3 has 13 residues. The CDR3 loop is CASRYRGSNEQFF. CDR3 coding DNA: TGTGCCAGCAGGTACAGGGGGAGCAATGAGCAGTTCTTC.

Concerning this clonotype: This may be a read error, as it is one base from a much larger clone. V and J are TRBV28 and TRBJ1-2; D perhaps matches TRBD1 (5 bases). Germline V lookup: CDR1 MDHEN, CDR2 SYDVKM. The CDR3 extends over 14 amino acids. The DNA of the CDR3 is TGTGCCGGCAGTTCTACCTCCGGGACGCTGCGCTACACCTTC. It encodes CAGSSTSGTLRYTF.

This clonotype was seen only a few times. The chain links TRBV24-1 to TRBJ2-1; TRBD2 matches 10 bases. Germline-derived CDR1 and CDR2 are KGHDR and SFDVKD. With 4 bases clipped from V and 7 bases from J, the junction kept 9 bases outside the gene matches. The length of the CDR3 is 16 residues. The CDR3 region is CATSDPLAGEGNEQFF. CDR3 coding DNA: TGTGCCACCAGTGACCCCCTAGCGGGAGAGGGGAATGAGCAGTTCTTC.

Comment on this clonotype: Just one base apart from a much larger clone, this may be a read error. This chain links TRBV20-1 with TRBJ2-7; D not certain. Trimming took 3 bases from V and 3 from J, leaving 12 bases between them. The length of the CDR3 is 13 residues. CDR1 is DFQATT, CDR2 SNEGSKA, per germline (reference sequence). CDR3 sequence (DNA): TGCAGTGCTAGTGAGAGAATCAGCTACGAGCAGTACTTC. Amino acid sequence: CSASERISYEQYF.

Points on this clonotype: A single base separates this from a much larger clone, so it may be a read error. V and J are TRBV6-1 and TRBJ2-7; TRBD1 is a possible D gene (5 bases). Germline V gene sequence: CDR1 MNHNS, CDR2 SASEGT. With 6 bases removed from V and 5 bases from J, the gap between germline ends came to 5 bases. The CDR3 runs to 10 residues. The DNA for the CDR3 is TGTGCCAGCAGGGGGCACGAGCAGTACTTC. The encoded protein is CASRGHEQYF.

This clonotype was found a few times. This chain links TRBV7-7 with TRBJ2-2; maybe TRBD2 (5 bases). Germline V CDR1 and CDR2: SSHAT, FNYEAQ (reference sequence). The CDR3 spans 14 residues. The V gene lost 1 base and the J gene lost 4 bases, with 7 bases spanning the gap. The CDR3 DNA reads as TGTGCCAGCAGCTTAGAACTAGTCACCGGGGAGCTGTTTTTT. This codes for CASSLELVTGELFF.

This clonotype was recorded at least ten times. The chain is built from TRBV29-1 and TRBJ1-1; D remains ambiguous. The CDR3 covers 11 residues. V was shortened by 4 bases and J by 3 bases, with 6 bases between the two germline ends. The germline V gene encodes CDR1 SQVTM and CDR2 ANQGSEA. The CDR3 is CSVVTDTEAFF. CDR3 DNA sequence: TGCAGCGTTGTAACGGACACTGAAGCTTTCTTT.

This clonotype was detected ten times or more. The rearrangement joins TRBV30 to TRBJ2-7, with TRBD1 identical over 7 bases. This CDR3 has 12 residues. Germline lookup yields CDR1 GTSNPN and CDR2 SVGIG (reference sequence). The J segment lost 2 bases and the V segment lost 4 bases, leaving 2 bases of the junction unmatched. As DNA, the CDR3 is TGTGCCTGGAAGACAGGGACCTACGAGCAGTACTTC. Its translation is CAWKTGTYEQYF.

In this sample, this clonotype turned up a few times. The chain recombines TRBV6-2 or TRBV6-3 with TRBJ2-2, with TRBD1 matching over 7 bases. This CDR3 has 17 residues. Germline CDR1 is MNHEY and CDR2 is SVGEGT. V lost 0 bases, J lost 2 bases, and 6 bases stayed unmatched. The CDR3 protein is CASSYSTRGSNTGELFF. The CDR3 region has the DNA TGTGCCAGCAGTTACTCGACCAGGGGGAGTAACACCGGGGAGCTGTTTTTT.

This clonotype was counted a few times. This chain links TRBV5-6 with TRBJ2-6; 10 bases line up with TRBD1. The germline gives CDR1 SGHDT, CDR2 YYEEEE. This CDR3 spans 16 amino acids. After removal of 4 bases from V and 2 bases from J, the junction contained 3 bases not matched to a gene. CDR3: CASSMTGGAGANVLTF. The CDR3 nucleotides are TGTGCCAGCAGCATGACAGGGGGCGCTGGGGCCAACGTCCTGACTTTC.

This clonotype was found many times. The chain is built from TRBV6-1 and TRBJ2-5; D might be TRBD1 (5 bases). In germline, CDR1 is MNHNS, CDR2 SASEGT. The CDR3 loop spans 12 amino acids. Trimming cost V 4 bases and J 4 bases, with 7 bases left between them. The CDR3 DNA reads as TGTGCCAGCAGTGTCAGGGCAGAGACCCAGTACTTC. Translating it yields CASSVRAETQYF.

This clonotype was detected many times. The germline gene is not matched at one end of the junction; a read error may be the cause. This chain links TRBV7-2 with TRBJ1-1; D is unresolved. The CDR3 spans 13 residues. Germline CDR1 and CDR2: SGHTA and FQGNSA. CDR3 in DNA: TGTGCCAGCAGCTTAGCGATGAAAACTGAAGCTTTCTTT. Its protein is CASSLAMKTEAFF.

This clonotype appeared a few times. The chain has TRBV19 and TRBJ1-1; the D is unclear. Trimming cost V 5 bases and J 5 bases, with 12 bases left between them. The CDR3 extends over 13 amino acids. The germline V gene has CDR1 LNHDA and CDR2 SQIVND (reference sequence). The CDR3 coding sequence is TGTGCCAGTAGTTTTACAGTGCAGACTGAAGCTTTCTTT. The encoded protein is CASSFTVQTEAFF.

This chain joins TRBV7-2 and TRBJ1-1; D is unresolved. The V and J ends lost 4 bases and 1 base respectively, with 10 bases between them. In germline, CDR1 is SGHTA, CDR2 FQGNSA. This CDR3 region has 14 residues. The CDR3 DNA is TGTGCCAGCAGCTCTTACAAAAGGAACACTGAAGCTTTCTTT. As protein: CASSSYKRNTEAFF. The whole variable domain, remainder taken from reference TRBV7-2 and TRBJ1-1, is GAGVSQSPSNKVTEKGKDVELRCDPISGHTALYWYRQSLGQGLEFLIYFQGNSAPDKSGLPSDRFSAERTGGSVSTLTIQRTQQEDSAVYLCASSSYKRNTEAFFGQGTRLTVV.

Many counts were recorded for this clonotype. The chain has TRBV29-1 and TRBJ2-2; D call uncertain. The CDR3 covers 13 residues. Trimming took 8 bases from V and 0 from J, leaving 10 bases between them. Germline V gives CDR1 SQVTM, CDR2 ANQGSEA. The CDR3 DNA reads TGCAGCACCGACCTTACGAACACCGGGGAGCTGTTTTTT. It is translated as CSTDLTNTGELFF.